This T cell receptor (beta chain) came from a study of tumor-infiltrating lymphocytes in oesophageal squamous cell carcinoma (dated by TCRdb to 2016 to 2018). From the germline V gene, CDR1 is ENHRY and CDR2 is SYGVKD. Relative to germline, V is 7 bases shorter and J is 5 bases shorter, with 11 bases between their ends. The CDR3 runs 13 amino acids, cysteine and phenylalanine included. The retained sequence is limited to the CDR3, 39 bases, with the frame set at the first base. This clonotype was observed many times. Its antigen has not been determined. Base qualities are not provided; no much larger clone lies one nucleotide away. Library method: PCR. The sequencer was an Illumina HiSeq 2000. TCRdb applied fastp at Q25 and MiXCR to the public reads, then kept only in-frame beta chains. Every entry covers one CDR3 protein and lists the most common genes and DNA from its rows. The sample yields around 20,000 distinct CDR3 sequences; roughly two fifths were counted once. The biggest ten clones account for roughly 13% of the sample.

The sequenced sample was normal esophageal tissue next to the tumor. The chain is encoded by TRBV10-3 joined to TRBJ1-4, with a weak D call of TRBD1 (6 bases match). This receptor was obtained from a male donor with esophageal squamous cell carcinoma. The DNA sequence is as follows: TGTGCCATCAACAGGGCCCAAAATGAAAAACTGTTTTTT. It is translated as CAINRAQNEKLFF.